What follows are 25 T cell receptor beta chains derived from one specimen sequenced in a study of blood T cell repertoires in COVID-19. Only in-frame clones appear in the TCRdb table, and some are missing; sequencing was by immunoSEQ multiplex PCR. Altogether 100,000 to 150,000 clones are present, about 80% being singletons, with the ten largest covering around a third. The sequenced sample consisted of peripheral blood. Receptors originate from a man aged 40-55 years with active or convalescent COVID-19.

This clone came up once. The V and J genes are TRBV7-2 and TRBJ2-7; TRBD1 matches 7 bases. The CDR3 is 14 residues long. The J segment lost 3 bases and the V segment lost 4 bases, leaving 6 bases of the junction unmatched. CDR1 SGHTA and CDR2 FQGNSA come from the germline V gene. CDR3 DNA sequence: TGTGCCAGCAGCTCCGGACAGGCCCTCTACGAGCAGTACTTC. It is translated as CASSSGQALYEQYF.

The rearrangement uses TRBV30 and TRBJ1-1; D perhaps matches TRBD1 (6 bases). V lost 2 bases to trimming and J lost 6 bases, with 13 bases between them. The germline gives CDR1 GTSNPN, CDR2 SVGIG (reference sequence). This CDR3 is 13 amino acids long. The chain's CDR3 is CAWSPGAGAEAFF. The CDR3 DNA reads TGTGCCTGGAGTCCGGGGGCGGGGGCTGAAGCTTTCTTT.

The chain's CDR3 is CASSLDRGYTF. The DNA for the CDR3 is TGTGCCAGCAGCTTGGATCGGGGCTACACCTTC. The chain recombines TRBV5-6 with TRBJ1-2; D gene unclear. The CDR3 is 11 amino acids. V lost 0 bases to trimming and J lost 8 bases, with 5 bases between them. Germline CDR1 SGHDT, CDR2 YYEEEE.

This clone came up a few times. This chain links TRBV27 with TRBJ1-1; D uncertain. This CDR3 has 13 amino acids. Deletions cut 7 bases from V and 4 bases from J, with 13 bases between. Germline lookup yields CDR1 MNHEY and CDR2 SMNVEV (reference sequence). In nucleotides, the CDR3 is TGTGCCAGCACCAAAAGGGAGGGCACTGAAGCTTTCTTT. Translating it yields CASTKREGTEAFF.

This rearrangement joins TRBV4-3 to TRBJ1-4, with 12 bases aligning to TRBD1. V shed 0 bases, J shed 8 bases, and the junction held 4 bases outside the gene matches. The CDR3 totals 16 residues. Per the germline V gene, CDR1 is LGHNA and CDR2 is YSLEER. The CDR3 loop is CASSQDFGTGGEKLFF. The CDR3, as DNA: TGCGCCAGCAGCCAAGATTTTGGGACAGGGGGCGAAAAACTGTTTTTT.

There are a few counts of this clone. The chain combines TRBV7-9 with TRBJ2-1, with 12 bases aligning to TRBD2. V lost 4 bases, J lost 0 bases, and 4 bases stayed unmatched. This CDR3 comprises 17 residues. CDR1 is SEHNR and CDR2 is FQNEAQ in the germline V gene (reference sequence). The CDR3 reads CASSSGLAGSSYNEQFF. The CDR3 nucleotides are TGTGCCAGCAGCTCGGGACTAGCGGGTAGCTCCTACAATGAGCAGTTCTTC. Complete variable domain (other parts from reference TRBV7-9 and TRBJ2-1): DTGVSQNPRHKITKRGQNVTFRCDPISEHNRLYWYRQTLGQGPEFLTYFQNEAQLEKSRLLSDRFSAERPKGSFSTLEIQRTEQGDSAMYLCASSSGLAGSSYNEQFFGPGTRLTVL.

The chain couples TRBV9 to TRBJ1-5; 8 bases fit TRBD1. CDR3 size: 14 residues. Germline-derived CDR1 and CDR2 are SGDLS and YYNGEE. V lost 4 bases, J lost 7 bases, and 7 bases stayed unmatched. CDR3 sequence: CASSRQGAGQPQHF. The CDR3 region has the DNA TGTGCCAGCAGCCGTCAGGGGGCGGGACAGCCCCAGCATTTT.

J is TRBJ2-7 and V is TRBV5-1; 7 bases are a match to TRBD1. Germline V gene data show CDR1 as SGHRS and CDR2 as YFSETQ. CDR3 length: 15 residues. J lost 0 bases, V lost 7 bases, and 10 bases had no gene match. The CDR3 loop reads CASQAGTVYSYEQYF. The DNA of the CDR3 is TGCGCCAGCCAGGCTGGGACAGTGTACTCCTACGAGCAGTACTTC.

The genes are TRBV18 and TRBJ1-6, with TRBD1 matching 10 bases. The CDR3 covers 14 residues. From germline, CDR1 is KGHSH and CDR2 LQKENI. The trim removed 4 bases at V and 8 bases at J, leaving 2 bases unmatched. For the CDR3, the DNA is TGTGCCAGCTCACGGGACAGGGGCTATTCACCCCTCCACTTT. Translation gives CASSRDRGYSPLHF.

In DNA form, the CDR3 reads TGTGCCAGCAGCTTAGGCCCTAGGACTGAAGCTTTCTTT. Protein product: CASSLGPRTEAFF. The V and J genes are TRBV7-6 and TRBJ1-1; D not resolved. CDR3 length: 13 amino acids. V lost 1 base and J 5 bases, leaving 8 bases between the germline ends. From germline, CDR1 is SGHVS and CDR2 FNYEAQ.

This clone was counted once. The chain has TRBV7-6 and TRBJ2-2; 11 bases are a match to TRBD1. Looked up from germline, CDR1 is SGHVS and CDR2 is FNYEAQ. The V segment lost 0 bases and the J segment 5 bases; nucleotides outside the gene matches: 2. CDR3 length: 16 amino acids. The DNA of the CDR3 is TGTGCCAGCAGCTTAGCTGGGGACAGGGGGACCGGGGAGCTGTTTTTT. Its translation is CASSLAGDRGTGELFF. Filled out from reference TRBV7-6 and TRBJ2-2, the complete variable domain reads GAGVSQSPRYKVTKRGQDVALRCDPISGHVSLYWYRQALGQGPEFLTYFNYEAQQDKSGLPNDRFSAERPEGSISTLTIQRTEQRDSAMYRCASSLAGDRGTGELFFGEGSRLTVL.

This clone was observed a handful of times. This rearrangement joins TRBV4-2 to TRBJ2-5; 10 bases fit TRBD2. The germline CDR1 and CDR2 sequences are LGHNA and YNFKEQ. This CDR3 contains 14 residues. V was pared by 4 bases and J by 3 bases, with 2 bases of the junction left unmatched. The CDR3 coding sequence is TGTGCCAGCAGCCGCCTAGCGGGGGAAGAGACCCAGTACTTC. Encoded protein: CASSRLAGEETQYF.

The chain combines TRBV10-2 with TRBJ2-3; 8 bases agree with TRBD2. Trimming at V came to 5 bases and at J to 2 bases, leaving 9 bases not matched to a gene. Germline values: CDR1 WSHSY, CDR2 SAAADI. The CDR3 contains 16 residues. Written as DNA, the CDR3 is TGCGCCAGCAGTAAGCCTTATAGCGGGGCCACAGATACGCAGTATTTT. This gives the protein CASSKPYSGATDTQYF.

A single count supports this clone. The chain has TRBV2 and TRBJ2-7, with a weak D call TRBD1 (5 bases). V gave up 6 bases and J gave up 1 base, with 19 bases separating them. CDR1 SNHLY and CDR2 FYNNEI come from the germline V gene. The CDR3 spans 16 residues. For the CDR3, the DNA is TGTGCCAGCAGCCCCAATTCCCTGGCAGGGTCCTACGAGCAGTACTTC. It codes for CASSPNSLAGSYEQYF.

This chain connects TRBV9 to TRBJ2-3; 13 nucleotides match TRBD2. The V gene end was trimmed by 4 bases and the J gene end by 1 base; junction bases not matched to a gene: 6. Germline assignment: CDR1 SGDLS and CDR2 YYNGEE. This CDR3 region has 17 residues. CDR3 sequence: CASSPRLAGGRTDTQYF. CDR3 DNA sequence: TGTGCCAGCAGCCCCCGACTAGCGGGAGGACGCACAGATACGCAGTATTTT.

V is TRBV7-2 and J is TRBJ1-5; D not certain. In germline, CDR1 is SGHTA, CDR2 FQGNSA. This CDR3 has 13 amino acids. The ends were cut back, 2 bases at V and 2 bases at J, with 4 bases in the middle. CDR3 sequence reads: CASSLQGNQPQHF. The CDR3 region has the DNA TGTGCCAGCAGCTTACAGGGCAATCAGCCCCAGCATTTT.

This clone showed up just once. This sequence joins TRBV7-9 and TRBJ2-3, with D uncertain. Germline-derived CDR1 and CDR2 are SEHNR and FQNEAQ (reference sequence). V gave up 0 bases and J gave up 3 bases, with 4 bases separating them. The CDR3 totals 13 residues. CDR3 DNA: TGTGCCAGCAGCTTAGCACAGACAGATACGCAGTATTTT. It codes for CASSLAQTDTQYF.

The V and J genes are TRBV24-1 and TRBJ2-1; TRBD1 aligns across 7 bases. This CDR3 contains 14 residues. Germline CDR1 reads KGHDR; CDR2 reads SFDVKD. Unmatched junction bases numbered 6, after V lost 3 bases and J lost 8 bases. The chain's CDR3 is CATSDLTGVDEQFF. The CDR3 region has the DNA TGTGCCACCAGTGATCTTACAGGGGTTGATGAGCAGTTCTTC.

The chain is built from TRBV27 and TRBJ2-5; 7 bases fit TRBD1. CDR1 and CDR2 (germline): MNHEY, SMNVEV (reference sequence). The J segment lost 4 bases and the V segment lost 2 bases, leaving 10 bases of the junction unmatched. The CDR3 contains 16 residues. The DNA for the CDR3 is TGTGCCAGCAGTTTACTACCGGGACAGACCCCAGAGACCCAGTACTTC. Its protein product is CASSLLPGQTPETQYF.

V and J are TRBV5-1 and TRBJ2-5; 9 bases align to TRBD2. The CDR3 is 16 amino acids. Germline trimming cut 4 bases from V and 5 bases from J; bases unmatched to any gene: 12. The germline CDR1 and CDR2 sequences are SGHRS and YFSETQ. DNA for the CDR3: TGCGCCAGCAGCCCGGAGGCTAGCGGGGCGGGGGAGACCCAGTACTTC. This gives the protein CASSPEASGAGETQYF. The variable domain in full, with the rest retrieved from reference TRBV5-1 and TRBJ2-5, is KAGVTQTPRYLIKTRGQQVTLSCSPISGHRSVSWYQQTPGQGLQFLFEYFSETQRNKGNFPGRFSGRQFSNSRSEMNVSTLELGDSALYLCASSPEASGAGETQYFGPGTRLLVL.

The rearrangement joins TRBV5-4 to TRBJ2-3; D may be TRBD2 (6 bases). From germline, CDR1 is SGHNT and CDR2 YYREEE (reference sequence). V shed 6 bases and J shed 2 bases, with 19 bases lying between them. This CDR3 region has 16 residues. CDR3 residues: CASTSPGGGFTDTQYF. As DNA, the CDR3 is TGTGCCAGCACCTCCCCCGGGGGTGGATTCACAGATACGCAGTATTTT.

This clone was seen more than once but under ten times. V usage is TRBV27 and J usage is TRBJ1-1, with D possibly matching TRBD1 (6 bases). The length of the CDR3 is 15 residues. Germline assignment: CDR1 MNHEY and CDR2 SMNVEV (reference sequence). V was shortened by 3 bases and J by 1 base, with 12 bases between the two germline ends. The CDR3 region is CASSFQGLGNTEAFF. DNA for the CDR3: TGTGCCAGCAGTTTTCAGGGGCTGGGGAACACTGAAGCTTTCTTT.

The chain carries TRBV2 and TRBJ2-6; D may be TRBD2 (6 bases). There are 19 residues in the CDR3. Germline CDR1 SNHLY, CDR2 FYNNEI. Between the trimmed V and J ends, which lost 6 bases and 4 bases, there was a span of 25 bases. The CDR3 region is CASRAGMLNLFSGANVLTF. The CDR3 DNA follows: TGTGCCAGCAGGGCGGGGATGCTAAACTTATTCTCAGGGGCCAACGTCCTGACTTTC.

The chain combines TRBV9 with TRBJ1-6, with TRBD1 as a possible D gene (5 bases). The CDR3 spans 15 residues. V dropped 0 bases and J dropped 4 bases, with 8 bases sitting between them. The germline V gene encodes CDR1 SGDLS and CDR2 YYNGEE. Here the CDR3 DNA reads TGTGCCAGCAGCGTAGCCGGGGGTTATAATTCACCCCTCCACTTT. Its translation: CASSVAGGYNSPLHF.

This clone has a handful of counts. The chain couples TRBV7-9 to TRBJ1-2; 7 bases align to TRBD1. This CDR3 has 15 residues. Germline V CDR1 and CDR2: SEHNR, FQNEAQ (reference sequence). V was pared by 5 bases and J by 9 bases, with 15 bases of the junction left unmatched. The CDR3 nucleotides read TGTGCCAGCAGCCGAACCCGGGACAGCCTTCTCCGCTACACCTTC. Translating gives CASSRTRDSLLRYTF.